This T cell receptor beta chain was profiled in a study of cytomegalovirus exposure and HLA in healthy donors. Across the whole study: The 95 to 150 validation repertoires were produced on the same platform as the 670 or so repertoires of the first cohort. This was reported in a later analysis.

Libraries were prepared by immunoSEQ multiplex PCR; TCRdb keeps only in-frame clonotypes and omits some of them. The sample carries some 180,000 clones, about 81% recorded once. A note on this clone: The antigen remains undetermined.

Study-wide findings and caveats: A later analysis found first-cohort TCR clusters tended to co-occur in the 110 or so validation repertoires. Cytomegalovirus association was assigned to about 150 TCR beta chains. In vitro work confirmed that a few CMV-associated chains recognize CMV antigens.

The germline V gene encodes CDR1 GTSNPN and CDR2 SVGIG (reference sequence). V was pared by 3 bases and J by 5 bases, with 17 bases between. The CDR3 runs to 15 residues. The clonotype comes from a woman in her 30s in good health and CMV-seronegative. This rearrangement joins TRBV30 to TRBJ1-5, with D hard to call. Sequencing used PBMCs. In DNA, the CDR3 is TGTGCCTGGAGCACCCTTCCGGGGTTTCATCAGCCCCAGCATTTT. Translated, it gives CAWSTLPGFHQPQHF.